One and the same sample provided the 29 T cell receptor beta chains below, sequenced in a study of blood T cell repertoires in COVID-19. Profiling relied on immunoSEQ multiplex PCR, and the TCRdb table lists in-frame clones only, not all of them. This repertoire shows about 110,000 clones, 60% to 85% found once; its top ten account for about 4.7%. The sequencing sample was made of peripheral blood. These receptors were taken from a human donor in a cohort sampled during active or convalescent COVID-19.

This clone has only a few counts. The J gene is TRBJ2-7, the V gene TRBV11-2; D is unresolved. Germline CDR1 is SGHAT and CDR2 is FQNNGV. The CDR3 extends over 13 amino acids. Trimming took off 1 base at V and 3 bases at J, with 7 bases between the two ends. CDR3 sequence: CASSLVYGYEQYF. CDR3 coding DNA: TGTGCCAGCAGCTTAGTCTACGGCTACGAGCAGTACTTC.

There are a few counts of this clone. The chain is built from TRBV19 and TRBJ1-3, with 7 positions matching TRBD1. Germline CDR1 is LNHDA and CDR2 is SQIVND (reference sequence). Trimming took 7 bases from V and 7 from J; bases not matched to a gene: 7. The CDR3 is 13 amino acids. The CDR3 DNA sequence: TGTGCCAGTACCGTTGACAGGGTCAACACCATATATTTT. It encodes CASTVDRVNTIYF.

This chain connects TRBV2 to TRBJ1-2; a weak D match, TRBD1 (6 bases). The CDR3 loop spans 12 amino acids. Germline V gene lookup returns CDR1 SNHLY and CDR2 FYNNEI. V lost 0 bases, J lost 8 bases, and 7 bases lay in between. This chain's CDR3 is CASSEAGHGYTF. The CDR3 nucleotides read TGTGCCAGCAGTGAAGCGGGACACGGCTACACCTTC.

The V gene is TRBV11-2, the J gene TRBJ2-3, with 8 bases matching TRBD2. Germline trimming cut 3 bases from V and 4 bases from J; bases unmatched to any gene: 9. The CDR3 consists of 16 residues. Germline V gene data show CDR1 as SGHAT and CDR2 as FQNNGV. DNA for the CDR3: TGTGCCAGCAGCTTTTCAAGCGGGAGCCCCTCAGATACGCAGTATTTT. It yields the protein CASSFSSGSPSDTQYF.

This sequence joins TRBV9 and TRBJ2-7; 9 bases align to TRBD2. J lost 7 bases, V lost 3 bases, and 14 bases had no gene match. This CDR3 is 16 amino acids long. Germline loops: CDR1 SGDLS, CDR2 YYNGEE. The CDR3 region has the DNA TGTGCCAGCAGCGCTTCTCCGGGACTAGCAACGGGGGAGCAGTACTTC. Amino acids: CASSASPGLATGEQYF.

The genes are TRBV5-6 and TRBJ1-1; D is unresolved. This CDR3 is built from 15 residues. The V end was cut by 1 base, the J end by 0 bases, with 10 bases between. The germline V gene encodes CDR1 SGHDT and CDR2 YYEEEE. The CDR3 loop is CASSLRLNMNTEAFF. In DNA, the CDR3 is TGTGCCAGCAGCTTGAGACTCAACATGAACACTGAAGCTTTCTTT.

J is TRBJ1-2 and V is TRBV5-1; the match to TRBD1 covers 7 bases. The CDR3 totals 12 residues. V shed 4 bases, J shed 5 bases, and the junction held 2 bases outside the gene matches. Germline CDR1 reads SGHRS; CDR2 reads YFSETQ. CDR3 coding DNA: TGCGCCAGCAGCCAGACAGGGTATGGCTACACCTTC. Amino acids: CASSQTGYGYTF.

The J gene is TRBJ2-7, the V gene TRBV7-6; D may be TRBD2 (6 bases). V was shortened by 0 bases and J by 3 bases, with 12 bases between the two germline ends. Germline CDR1 reads SGHVS; CDR2 reads FNYEAQ. This CDR3 spans 15 amino acids. As DNA, the CDR3 is TGTGCCAGCAGCTTAGCGGGGGGTAGTAACTACGAGCAGTACTTC. This codes for CASSLAGGSNYEQYF.

The V gene is TRBV30, the J gene TRBJ1-3, with 10 bases lining up with TRBD1. Germline values: CDR1 GTSNPN, CDR2 SVGIG (reference sequence). J lost 0 bases, V lost 2 bases, and 4 bases had no gene match. This CDR3 comprises 16 residues. DNA for the CDR3: TGTGCCTGGAGTACCGGGACAGGGGTCTCTGGAAACACCATATATTTT. Protein product: CAWSTGTGVSGNTIYF.

V gene TRBV6-5 combines with J gene TRBJ2-6; 7 nucleotides line up with TRBD1. The CDR3 is 16 amino acids. In germline, CDR1 is MNHEY, CDR2 SVGAGI. With 2 bases clipped from V and 2 bases from J, the junction kept 3 bases outside the gene matches. For the CDR3, the DNA is TGTGCCAGCAGTTACCCGACAGGGCCTGGGGCCAACGTCCTGACTTTC. Residues: CASSYPTGPGANVLTF.

V gene TRBV5-1 combines with J gene TRBJ2-4; TRBD2 agrees at 8 bases. V shed 0 bases, J shed 3 bases, and the junction held 8 bases outside the gene matches. This CDR3 is built from 17 residues. CDR1 and CDR2 (germline): SGHRS, YFSETQ. The CDR3 nucleotides read TGCGCCAGCAGCTTGGGAACCTCGGGAGGGTTCAAAAACATTCAGTACTTC. As protein: CASSLGTSGGFKNIQYF.

This chain uses TRBV5-1 with TRBJ1-1; D ambiguous. This CDR3 spans 13 amino acids. The V gene lost 0 bases and the J gene lost 5 bases, with 8 bases spanning the gap. In germline, CDR1 is SGHRS, CDR2 YFSETQ. CDR3 DNA sequence: TGCGCCAGCAGCTTGGTCGCGGGAACTGAAGCTTTCTTT. Its protein is CASSLVAGTEAFF.

This clone has a handful of counts. This CDR3 is CASSLGAVAFF. CDR3 bases: TGTGCCAGCAGTTTAGGTGCGGTTGCTTTCTTT. The chain links TRBV27 to TRBJ1-1; D remains ambiguous. Germline loops: CDR1 MNHEY, CDR2 SMNVEV (reference sequence). V was clipped by 2 bases and J by 11 bases, with 9 bases between them. This CDR3 has 11 residues.

This chain links TRBV9 with TRBJ1-1; D unclear. The CDR3 spans 13 residues. V lost 4 bases and J lost 1, with 8 bases in between. The germline V gene has CDR1 SGDLS and CDR2 YYNGEE. CDR3 in amino acids: CASSPQPNTEAFF. Written as DNA, the CDR3 is TGTGCCAGCAGCCCACAGCCGAACACTGAAGCTTTCTTT.

This chain connects TRBV3-1 (or the pseudogene TRBV3-2) to TRBJ2-7; 7 positions agree with TRBD2. Unmatched junction bases numbered 7, after V lost 5 bases and J lost 3 bases. There are 14 residues in the CDR3. CDR1 and CDR2 (germline): LGHDT, YNNKEL (reference sequence). DNA of the CDR3: TGTGCCAGCAGCGGGGGGGTTCTAAGCTACGAGCAGTACTTC. Its protein product is CASSGGVLSYEQYF.

This sequence joins TRBV11-3 and TRBJ2-1, with D tentatively TRBD2 (6 bases). Germline V gives CDR1 SGHNT, CDR2 YENEEA. The V gene lost 5 bases and the J gene lost 2 bases, with 10 bases spanning the gap. This CDR3 has 14 amino acids. CDR3 protein: CASSPGTAYNEQFF. DNA for the CDR3: TGTGCCAGCAGCCCCGGGACTGCCTACAATGAGCAGTTCTTC.

This rearrangement joins TRBV6-5 to TRBJ1-1; D unresolved. CDR3 length equals 14 residues. The germline V and J ends were trimmed by 1 base and 0 bases, with 6 bases remaining between them. Germline V gives CDR1 MNHEY, CDR2 SVGAGI. CDR3 protein: CASSYYLLNTEAFF. The CDR3 DNA reads TGTGCCAGCAGTTACTATCTCTTGAACACTGAAGCTTTCTTT.

The rearrangement uses TRBV4-2 and TRBJ2-1; TRBD2 aligns across 11 bases. The germline V gene encodes CDR1 LGHNA and CDR2 YNFKEQ. Trimming at V came to 4 bases and at J to 0 bases, leaving 8 bases not matched to a gene. The CDR3 sequence is 18 residues long. CDR3 nucleotide sequence: TGTGCCAGCAGCCCACGACTAGCGGGATCGAGCTCCTACAATGAGCAGTTCTTC. Its translation: CASSPRLAGSSSYNEQFF.

The chain joins TRBV5-1 to TRBJ2-5; 9 bases align to TRBD1. The V segment lost 0 bases and the J segment 1 base; nucleotides outside the gene matches: 4. The CDR3 is 16 amino acids. In germline, CDR1 is SGHRS, CDR2 YFSETQ. This CDR3 is CASSLEGQGSQETQYF. In DNA form, the CDR3 reads TGCGCCAGCAGCTTGGAGGGACAGGGATCCCAAGAGACCCAGTACTTC.

The chain joins TRBV7-2 to TRBJ2-1; D is unresolved. The CDR3 covers 14 residues. The germline V and J ends were trimmed by 5 bases and 4 bases, with 12 bases remaining between them. CDR1 SGHTA and CDR2 FQGNSA come from the germline V gene. CDR3: CASSREYAYNEQFF. The DNA of the CDR3 is TGTGCCAGCAGCCGTGAGTACGCTTACAATGAGCAGTTCTTC.

The chain is built from TRBV6-6 and TRBJ2-1; 9 bases map to TRBD1. The CDR3 is 13 residues long. V lost 6 bases and J lost 5; bases outside the gene matches: 2. CDR1 and CDR2 (germline): MNHNY, SVGAGI (reference sequence). The CDR3, as DNA: TGTGCCAGCAGCCGGGACAGGGACAATGAGCAGTTCTTC. Amino acid sequence: CASSRDRDNEQFF.

This clone was counted once. V and J are TRBV5-1 and TRBJ2-7, with 12 bases that match TRBD2. V lost 1 base to trimming and J lost 4 bases; unmatched junction nucleotides: 6. The CDR3 length is 16 residues. CDR1 and CDR2 (germline): SGHRS, YFSETQ. In DNA form, the CDR3 reads TGCGCCAGCAGCTTGAGTCCTAGCGGGAGGGTTTACGAGCAGTACTTC. Protein product: CASSLSPSGRVYEQYF.

The chain has TRBV7-2 and TRBJ1-5, with D maybe TRBD1 (5 bases). V lost 3 bases to trimming and J lost 6 bases, with 9 bases between them. This CDR3 contains 13 residues. The germline CDR1 and CDR2 sequences are SGHTA and FQGNSA. The CDR3 nucleotides read TGTGCCAGCAGCTTTTCCGGGGGTCAGCCCCAGCATTTT. Translation: CASSFSGGQPQHF.

The chain employs TRBV30 and TRBJ1-3, with D tentatively TRBD1 (6 bases). V was cut by 3 bases and J by 0 bases, with 18 bases left in between. The CDR3 length is 17 residues. CDR1 and CDR2 (germline): GTSNPN, SVGIG (reference sequence). CDR3 amino acids: CAWSLWGGPRSGNTIYF. In nucleotides, the CDR3 is TGTGCCTGGAGCCTCTGGGGGGGGCCCCGCTCTGGAAACACCATATATTTT. The full variable domain, with the rest looked up from reference TRBV30 and TRBJ1-3, is SQTIHQWPATLVQPVGSPLSLECTVEGTSNPNLYWYRQAAGRGLQLLFYSVGIGQISSEVPQNLSASRPQDRQFILSSKKLLLSDSGFYLCAWSLWGGPRSGNTIYFGEGSWLTVV.

The V gene is TRBV5-5, the J gene TRBJ1-5, with TRBD1 matching 8 bases. CDR3 length equals 16 residues. Unmatched junction bases numbered 7, after V lost 1 base and J lost 4 bases. Germline lookup yields CDR1 SGHKS and CDR2 YYEKEE (reference sequence). The CDR3 DNA follows: TGTGCCAGCAGCTTGTCCAGGACAGGGATAAATCAGCCCCAGCATTTT. This sequence encodes CASSLSRTGINQPQHF.

This clone occurred a few times. The chain uses TRBV10-1 and TRBJ2-7, with D possibly TRBD1 on 6 matching bases. CDR1 and CDR2 (germline): WNHNN, SYGVQD (reference sequence). V lost 3 bases to trimming and J lost 2 bases, with 17 bases between them. The CDR3 extends over 16 amino acids. CDR3 in DNA: TGCGCCAGCAGTGATGTGGGACACCAGAGCCCCTACGAGCAGTACTTC. Its translation is CASSDVGHQSPYEQYF.

The V and J genes are TRBV28 and TRBJ1-2, with 8 bases aligning to TRBD1. Unmatched junction bases numbered 15, after V lost 6 bases and J lost 6 bases. Germline V gives CDR1 MDHEN, CDR2 SYDVKM. The length of the CDR3 is 16 residues. The CDR3 loop reads CASSPPFRTGSDGYTF. DNA of the CDR3: TGTGCCAGCAGCCCTCCTTTTAGGACAGGGTCAGATGGCTACACCTTC.

The chain uses TRBV29-1 and TRBJ2-5; D gene uncertain. Per germline, CDR1 SQVTM and CDR2 ANQGSEA. Between the trimmed V and J ends, which lost 6 bases and 0 bases, there was a span of 5 bases. The CDR3 sequence is 11 residues long. In nucleotides, the CDR3 is TGCAGCGTCGCGAACCAAGAGACCCAGTACTTC. The encoded protein is CSVANQETQYF.

The chain is built from TRBV28 and TRBJ2-5; 11 bases agree with TRBD2. The CDR3 runs 17 residues. Germline V lookup: CDR1 MDHEN, CDR2 SYDVKM. After removal of 5 bases from V and 5 bases from J, the junction contained 13 bases not matched to a gene. The CDR3 here is CASSPPIVAGGLETQYF. CDR3 nucleotides: TGTGCCAGCAGTCCCCCGATAGTAGCGGGAGGGCTTGAGACCCAGTACTTC.